This T cell receptor beta chain is drawn from a study of cytomegalovirus exposure and HLA in healthy donors. Study-wide context: Samples from HLA-typed donors yielded about 85 million unique TCRs in an early data release. Whole-study findings and limits: Whilst most TCR sequences proved rare, a subset of public TCRs occurred across many donors.

With regard to this clone: No antigen is known for it.

The CDR3 covers 17 residues. V shed 0 bases, J shed 7 bases, and the junction held 14 bases outside the gene matches. CDR1 MDHEN and CDR2 SYDVKM come from the germline V gene. The PCR contained 60 Vbeta and 13 Jbeta primers. Only in-frame clones appear in the TCRdb table, and some are missing; sequencing was by immunoSEQ multiplex PCR. The table has roughly 140,000 clones, roughly 63% seen once; the top ten hold 6% to 8.5%. Healthy donors of bone marrow made up the group. The source of this sequence is a woman aged 55 to 70 in good health and CMV-seropositive. The sample comprised PBMCs. The J gene is TRBJ2-7, the V gene TRBV28; 8 bases line up with TRBD2. CDR3 amino acids: CASSLWGGGTLLGEQYF. CDR3 bases: TGTGCCAGCAGTTTATGGGGCGGGGGGACACTCTTAGGAGAGCAGTACTTC.